This is a list of T cell receptor beta chains from one sample in a study of blood T cell repertoires in COVID-19. Profiling relied on immunoSEQ multiplex PCR, and the TCRdb table lists in-frame clones only, not all of them. The sample contains 150,000 to 200,000 clones, 85% to 90% of which appear only once. Sequenced input: peripheral blood. These receptors were taken from a human donor in a cohort sampled during active COVID-19. Each CDR3 is given with its conserved first and last residue. The D gene is left open where the match is weak. Size is stated for part of the rows, as once, few or many counts, or as a class when the clone is expanded.

TRBD2,TRBJ2-1,.,TRBV6-4,TGTGCCAGCAAAAAGGTTAGCGGGGGGACCTACAATGAGCAGTTCTTC,CASKKVSGGTYNEQFF
TRBD2,TRBJ2-5,.,TRBV5-5,TGTGCCAGCAGCTTGGGTCCCACCCTAGCGGGAGGGCACCAAGAGACCCAGTACTTC,CASSLGPTLAGGHQETQYF
.,TRBJ2-7,.,TRBV3-1/TRBV3-2,TGTGCCAGCAGGAACAGGGCAAACGAGCAGTACTTC,CASRNRANEQYF
TRBD2,TRBJ2-2,.,TRBV6-5,TGTGCCAGCAGGGGGACTAGCGGGAGTTCCGGGGAGCTGTTTTTT,CASRGTSGSSGELFF
.,TRBJ1-2,.,TRBV5-1,TGCGCCAGCAGCTTGTCAGGGCCGGAAGGCTACACCTTC,CASSLSGPEGYTF
.,TRBJ1-1,.,TRBV7-9,TGTGCCAGCAGCGCCCGGTTGAACACTGAAGCTTTCTTT,CASSARLNTEAFF
.,TRBJ2-1,.,TRBV2,TGTGCCAGCAATACCCTAGCCCCTAGAACCAATGAGCAGTTCTTC,CASNTLAPRTNEQFF
.,TRBJ2-3,.,TRBV30,TGTGCCTGGAAACTAGACAGCACAGATACGCAGTATTTT,CAWKLDSTDTQYF
TRBD2,TRBJ2-5,.,TRBV19,TGTGCCAGTAGTATAGATCATCGGACTAGCAGAGGAGAGACCCAGTACTTC,CASSIDHRTSRGETQYF
TRBD1,TRBJ2-7,once,TRBV28,TGTGCCAGCCAATCTCAACCCGGGACAGGTTCCTACGAGCAGTACTTC,CASQSQPGTGSYEQYF